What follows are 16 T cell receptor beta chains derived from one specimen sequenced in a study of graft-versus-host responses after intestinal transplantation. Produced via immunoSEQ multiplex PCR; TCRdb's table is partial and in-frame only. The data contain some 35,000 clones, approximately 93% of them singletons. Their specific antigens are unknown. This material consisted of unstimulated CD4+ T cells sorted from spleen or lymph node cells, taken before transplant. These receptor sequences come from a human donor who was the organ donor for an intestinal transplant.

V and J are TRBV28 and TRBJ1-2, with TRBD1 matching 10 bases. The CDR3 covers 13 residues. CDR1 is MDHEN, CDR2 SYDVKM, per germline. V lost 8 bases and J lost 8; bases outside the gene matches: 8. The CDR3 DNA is TGTGCCAGCCGATTAGACAGGGGGCGAGGCTACACCTTC. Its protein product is CASRLDRGRGYTF.

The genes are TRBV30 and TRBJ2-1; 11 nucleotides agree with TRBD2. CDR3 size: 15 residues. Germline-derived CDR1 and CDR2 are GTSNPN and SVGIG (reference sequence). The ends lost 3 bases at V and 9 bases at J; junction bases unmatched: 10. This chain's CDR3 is CAWRPLAGVHGEQFF. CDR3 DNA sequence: TGTGCCTGGAGACCACTAGCGGGGGTTCACGGTGAGCAGTTCTTC. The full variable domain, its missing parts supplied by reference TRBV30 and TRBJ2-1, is SQTIHQWPATLVQPVGSPLSLECTVEGTSNPNLYWYRQAAGRGLQLLFYSVGIGQISSEVPQNLSASRPQDRQFILSSKKLLLSDSGFYLCAWRPLAGVHGEQFFGPGTRLTVL.

In DNA form, the CDR3 reads TGTGCCAGCAGCAAAGCCAGACTAGCGGGGGGCGTTAGCTCCTACGAGCAGTACTTC. Translating gives CASSKARLAGGVSSYEQYF. This sequence joins TRBV21-1 and TRBJ2-7; the DNA was not used to check the table's D call, TRBD2. TRBV21-1 is an annotated pseudogene. There are 19 residues in the CDR3.

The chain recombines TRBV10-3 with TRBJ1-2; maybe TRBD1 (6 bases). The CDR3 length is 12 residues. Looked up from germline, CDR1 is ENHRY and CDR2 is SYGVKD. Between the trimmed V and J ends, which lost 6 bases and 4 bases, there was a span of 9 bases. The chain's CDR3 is CAIRLGGYGYTF. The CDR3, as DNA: TGTGCCATCAGATTAGGGGGCTATGGCTACACCTTC.

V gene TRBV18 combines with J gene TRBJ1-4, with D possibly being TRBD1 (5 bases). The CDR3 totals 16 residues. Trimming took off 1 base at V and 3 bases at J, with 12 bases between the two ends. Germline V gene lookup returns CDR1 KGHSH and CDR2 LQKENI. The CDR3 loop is CASSPRGNPANEKLFF. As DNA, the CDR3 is TGTGCCAGCTCACCACGGGGGAACCCGGCTAATGAAAAACTGTTTTTT.

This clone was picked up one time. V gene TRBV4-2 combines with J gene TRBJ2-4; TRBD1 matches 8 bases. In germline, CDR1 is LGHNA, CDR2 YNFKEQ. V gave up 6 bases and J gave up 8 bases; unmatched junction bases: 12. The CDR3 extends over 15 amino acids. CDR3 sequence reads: CASREFQGAGDIQYF. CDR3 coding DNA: TGTGCCAGCAGAGAATTCCAGGGGGCGGGTGACATTCAGTACTTC.

CDR3 DNA sequence: TGTGCCAGCAGTTACCGGCCCGGGGAGCTGTTTTTT. Protein product: CASSYRPGELFF. The chain joins TRBV25-1 to TRBJ2-2; D unresolved. This CDR3 region has 12 residues. Germline CDR1 and CDR2: MGHDK and SYGVNS. Trimming removed 5 bases at V and 6 bases at J, with 7 bases between.

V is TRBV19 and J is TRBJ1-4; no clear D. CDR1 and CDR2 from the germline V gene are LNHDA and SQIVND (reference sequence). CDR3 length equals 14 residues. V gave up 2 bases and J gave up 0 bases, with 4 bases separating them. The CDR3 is CASSIRATNEKLFF. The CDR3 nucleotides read TGTGCCAGTAGTATAAGGGCAACTAATGAAAAACTGTTTTTT.

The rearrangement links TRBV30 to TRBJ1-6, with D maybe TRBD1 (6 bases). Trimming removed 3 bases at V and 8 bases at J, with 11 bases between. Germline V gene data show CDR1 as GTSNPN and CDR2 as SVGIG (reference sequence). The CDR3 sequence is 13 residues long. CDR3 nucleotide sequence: TGTGCCTGGAGCGAGGACAGAGATTCACCCCTCCACTTT. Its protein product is CAWSEDRDSPLHF.

The CDR3 DNA sequence: TGTGCCAGCAGTTCTCGTGGGGGGGGGAGCAATCAGCCCCAGCATTTT. Translation: CASSSRGGGSNQPQHF. This chain joins TRBV6-5 and TRBJ1-5; a possible D gene is TRBD1 (5 bases). CDR1 is MNHEY, CDR2 SVGAGI, per germline. V lost 4 bases and J 1 base, leaving 14 bases between the germline ends. The CDR3 consists of 16 residues.

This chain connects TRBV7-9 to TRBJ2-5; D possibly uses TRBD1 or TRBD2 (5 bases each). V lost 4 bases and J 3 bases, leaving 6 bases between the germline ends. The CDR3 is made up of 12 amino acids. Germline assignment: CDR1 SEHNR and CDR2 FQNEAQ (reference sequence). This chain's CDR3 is CASSWGKETQYF. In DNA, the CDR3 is TGTGCCAGCAGCTGGGGGAAAGAGACCCAGTACTTC.

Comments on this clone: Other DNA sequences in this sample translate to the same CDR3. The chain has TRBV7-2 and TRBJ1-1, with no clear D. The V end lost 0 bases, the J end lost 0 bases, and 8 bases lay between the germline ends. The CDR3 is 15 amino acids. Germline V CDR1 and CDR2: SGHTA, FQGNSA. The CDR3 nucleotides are TGTGCCAGCAGCTTAGCCCCGGGGATGAACACTGAAGCTTTCTTT. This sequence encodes CASSLAPGMNTEAFF.

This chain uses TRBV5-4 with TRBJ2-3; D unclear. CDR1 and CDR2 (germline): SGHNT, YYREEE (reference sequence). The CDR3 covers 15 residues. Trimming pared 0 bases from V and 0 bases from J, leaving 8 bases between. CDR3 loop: CASSLDSLSTDTQYF. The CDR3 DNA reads TGTGCCAGCAGCTTGGACAGCCTTAGCACAGATACGCAGTATTTT.

As DNA, the CDR3 is TGCAGCGTCGCGCGGACACGGAACACTGAAGCTTTCTTT. Its protein product is CSVARTRNTEAFF. The chain has TRBV29-1 and TRBJ1-1; tentatively, D is TRBD1 (5 bases). The CDR3 is made up of 13 amino acids. Germline V gene sequence: CDR1 SQVTM, CDR2 ANQGSEA. V dropped 6 bases and J dropped 1 base, with 12 bases sitting between them.

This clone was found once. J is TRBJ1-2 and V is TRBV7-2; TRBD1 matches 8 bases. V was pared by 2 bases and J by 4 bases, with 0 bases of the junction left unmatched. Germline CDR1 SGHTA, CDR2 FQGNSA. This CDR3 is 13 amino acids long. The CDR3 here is CASSLQGAYGYTF. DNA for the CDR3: TGTGCCAGCAGCTTACAGGGGGCCTATGGCTACACCTTC.

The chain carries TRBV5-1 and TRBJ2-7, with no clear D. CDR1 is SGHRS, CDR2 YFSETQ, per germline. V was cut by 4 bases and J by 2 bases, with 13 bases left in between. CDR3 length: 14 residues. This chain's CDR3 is CASSLDGRTYEQYF. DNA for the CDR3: TGCGCCAGCAGCCTGGACGGACGGACCTACGAGCAGTACTTC.